This entry concerns a single TCR beta chain. The antigen remains undetermined. These data belong to a study of T cell responses to AZD1222 COVID-19 vaccine. The study's findings and limits: Females made up more of the donors, who were largely white British, and clonal diversity may have come out too low.

The CDR3 length is 13 residues. CDR1 is SQVTM and CDR2 is ANQGSEA in the germline V gene. The ends lost 7 bases at V and 5 bases at J; junction bases unmatched: 8. Sequenced by immunoSEQ multiplex PCR; TCRdb stores in-frame clones only, minus some. In the table there are fewer than 200,000 clones, 90% to 95% of which are singletons. This chain uses TRBV29-1 with TRBJ1-2; TRBD1 agrees at 9 bases. The starting material was peripheral blood, obtained 28 days after the second AZD1222 dose. The clonotype was recovered from an adult who received the AZD1222 COVID-19 vaccine. This CDR3 reads CSGGDREGYGYTF. CDR3 bases: TGCAGCGGGGGGGACAGGGAAGGGTATGGCTACACCTTC.